These T cell receptor beta chains were read from a single sample in a study of blood T cell repertoires in COVID-19. The data were produced by immunoSEQ multiplex PCR, yet TCRdb's version contains in-frame clones alone and is incomplete. The table shows about 380,000 clones, with 70% to 90% occurring only once. Sequencing was performed on PBMCs or T cells enriched from blood (not recorded which). All receptors derive from a young woman who had recovered from COVID-19. Both conserved end residues are part of each CDR3. Fields, in order: J gene, V gene, D gene, CDR3 protein, CDR3 DNA. A D gene is named only where the DNA matches it firmly.

j_gene: TRBJ2-1; v_gene: TRBV4-1; d_gene: TRBD1; CDR3aa: CASSRTGTGVGEQFF; CDR3nt: TGCGCCAGCAGCCGCACCGGGACAGGGGTGGGTGAGCAGTTCTTC
j_gene: TRBJ1-2; v_gene: TRBV7-9; d_gene: -; CDR3aa: CASSSGTPGFYGYTF; CDR3nt: TGTGCCAGCAGCTCCGGGACACCGGGCTTCTATGGCTACACCTTC
j_gene: TRBJ2-3; v_gene: TRBV5-1; d_gene: TRBD2; CDR3aa: CASSGRGTSNADTQYF; CDR3nt: TGCGCCAGCAGCGGGAGGGGGACTAGCAATGCAGATACGCAGTATTTT
j_gene: TRBJ1-2; v_gene: TRBV11-2; d_gene: TRBD1; CDR3aa: CASSPSGTGF; CDR3nt: TGTGCCAGCAGTCCTTCCGGGACAGGCTTC
j_gene: TRBJ2-5; v_gene: TRBV5-4; d_gene: -; CDR3aa: CASSPLAGYDQETQYF; CDR3nt: TGTGCCAGCAGCCCCCTCGCGGGATACGACCAAGAGACCCAGTACTTC
j_gene: TRBJ2-2; v_gene: TRBV18; d_gene: -; CDR3aa: CASSLSVNTGELFF; CDR3nt: TGTGCCAGCTCACTTTCCGTTAACACCGGGGAGCTGTTTTTT
j_gene: TRBJ1-6; v_gene: TRBV3-1/TRBV3-2; d_gene: TRBD1; CDR3aa: CASSQVGTGARSPLHF; CDR3nt: TGTGCCAGCAGCCAAGTGGGGACAGGGGCACGGTCACCCCTCCACTTT
j_gene: TRBJ1-1; v_gene: TRBV4-1; d_gene: -; CDR3aa: CASSQESGSTEAFF; CDR3nt: TGCGCCAGCAGCCAAGAATCCGGTAGCACTGAAGCTTTCTTT
j_gene: TRBJ1-2; v_gene: TRBV28; d_gene: -; CDR3aa: CASSSTGGYTF; CDR3nt: TGTGCCAGCAGTTCGACCGGGGGCTACACCTTC
j_gene: TRBJ1-5; v_gene: TRBV18; d_gene: -; CDR3aa: CASSSVRGGQPQHF; CDR3nt: TGTGCCAGCTCCTCTGTAAGGGGAGGTCAGCCCCAGCATTTT
j_gene: TRBJ1-1; v_gene: TRBV3-1/TRBV3-2; d_gene: -; CDR3aa: CASSQVSGHEAFF; CDR3nt: TGTGCCAGCAGCCAAGTTTCAGGGCATGAAGCTTTCTTT
j_gene: TRBJ2-1; v_gene: TRBV2; d_gene: TRBD2; CDR3aa: CASSEALPRGGYNEQFF; CDR3nt: TGTGCCAGCAGTGAAGCGCTTCCGCGGGGGGGTTACAATGAGCAGTTCTTC
j_gene: TRBJ1-1; v_gene: TRBV30; d_gene: -; CDR3aa: CAGELEYTEAFF; CDR3nt: TGTGCCGGAGAGTTAGAGTACACTGAAGCTTTCTTT
j_gene: TRBJ2-7; v_gene: TRBV29-1; d_gene: -; CDR3aa: CSAEPQGGYEQYF; CDR3nt: TGCAGCGCCGAGCCCCAGGGCGGCTACGAGCAGTACTTC
j_gene: TRBJ2-7; v_gene: TRBV9; d_gene: TRBD1; CDR3aa: CASSDPGQGSYEQYF; CDR3nt: TGTGCCAGCAGCGACCCGGGACAGGGAAGCTACGAGCAGTACTTC
j_gene: TRBJ1-6; v_gene: TRBV7-2; d_gene: -; CDR3aa: CASSPYWDSRSYNSPLHF; CDR3nt: TGTGCCAGCAGCCCTTACTGGGACTCCCGCTCCTATAATTCACCCCTCCACTTT
j_gene: TRBJ1-1; v_gene: TRBV27; d_gene: TRBD1; CDR3aa: CASSLQGAWSEAFF; CDR3nt: TGTGCCAGCAGTTTACAGGGGGCCTGGTCTGAAGCTTTCTTT
j_gene: TRBJ1-6; v_gene: TRBV19; d_gene: -; CDR3aa: CASRTGEPLGVSPLHF; CDR3nt: TGTGCCAGCCGAACGGGGGAACCGTTGGGGGTTTCACCCCTCCACTTT
j_gene: TRBJ1-1; v_gene: TRBV9; d_gene: -; CDR3aa: CASSFEMNTEAFF; CDR3nt: TGTGCCAGCAGCTTCGAGATGAACACTGAAGCTTTCTTT
j_gene: TRBJ2-3; v_gene: TRBV3-1/TRBV3-2; d_gene: TRBD1; CDR3aa: CASSNRQGPPRTDTQYF; CDR3nt: TGTGCCAGCAGTAACAGACAGGGCCCGCCCCGCACAGATACGCAGTATTTT
j_gene: TRBJ1-1; v_gene: TRBV24-1; d_gene: TRBD1; CDR3aa: CATYRGRGEWDTEAFF; CDR3nt: TGTGCCACTTACAGGGGGCGAGGAGAGTGGGACACTGAAGCTTTCTTT
j_gene: TRBJ1-1; v_gene: TRBV25-1; d_gene: -; CDR3aa: CASSESDGGMNTEAFF; CDR3nt: TGTGCCAGCAGTGAATCGGACGGAGGAATGAACACTGAAGCTTTCTTT
j_gene: TRBJ1-1; v_gene: TRBV7-8; d_gene: -; CDR3aa: CASSLTQGMNTEAFF; CDR3nt: TGTGCCAGCAGCTTAACCCAGGGTATGAACACTGAAGCTTTCTTT